This T cell receptor (beta chain) comes out of a study of T-cell memory formation after mild COVID-19. Across the whole study: Among the donors, TCR clusters were largely specific to each donor. Broader study findings: Mainly in CM and EM were contracting CD4+ clones; CD8+ were in EMRA. Clones that contracted from day 15 to 85 were balanced CD4/CD8, while later expanders leaned CD4+.

V was trimmed by 2 bases and J by 5 bases, leaving 3 bases between them. Per the germline V gene, CDR1 is SEHNR and CDR2 is FQNEAQ (reference sequence). The CDR3 has 11 amino acids. This clonotype came up many times. No antigen is known for it. After 5'RACE with constant-segment primers, TCR alpha and TCR beta cDNA libraries carrying sample barcodes and UMIs were obtained. TCRdb reprocessed the 5' RACE reads with MiXCR, giving one entry per CDR3 protein. The data contain hundreds of thousands of distinct CDR3 sequences, 12% to 15% of them singletons. The specimen sequenced was PBMCs or a T cell subset sorted from them (not recorded which). This TCR was sampled from a man aged 18 to 30 who had mild COVID-19 (a few samples of this study predate the infection). Cell type and time point are not known. This sequence joins TRBV7-9 and TRBJ2-5; D not certain. The CDR3 protein is CASSLFETQYF. As DNA, the CDR3 is TGTGCCAGCAGCTTATTCGAGACCCAGTACTTC.